This entry features one TCR beta chain sequence. With 2 bases clipped from V and 7 bases from J, the junction kept 14 bases outside the gene matches. The germline V gene has CDR1 MNHEY and CDR2 SMNVEV (reference sequence). This CDR3 has 17 amino acids. Sequencing used immunoSEQ multiplex PCR; TCRdb keeps in-frame clones, though not all of them. The sample contains roughly 150,000 clones, roughly 83% of which appear only once. This sample is part of a study of blood T cell repertoires in COVID-19. This clonotype originated in a man aged 65-85 years who had been exposed to COVID-19. The sequenced sample was PBMCs or T cells enriched from blood (not recorded which). The chain links TRBV27 to TRBJ2-7; 10 positions match TRBD2. This chain's CDR3 is CASSLRLAGPGEGEQYF. The DNA of the CDR3 is TGTGCCAGCAGTTTAAGACTAGCGGGTCCGGGAGAAGGGGAGCAGTACTTC.